The TCR beta chain described here comes from a study of blood T cell repertoires in COVID-19. Background on the study: Spain, Italy and the United States supplied samples that represented acute and convalescent COVID-19. Nucleic acid was either cDNA or gDNA, and it came from T cells, B-cell-depleted T cells, or PBMCs.

Enrollment of patients from Seattle took place during active infection, with longitudinal follow-up. The authors' processing: Cell counts per sample came from amplifying reference gene primers. Repertoires were generated with immunoSEQ multiplex PCR, while TCRdb's copy carries only in-frame clones and drops some. The V and J calls and the clone size are those of that table, but D and trimming were determined from the DNA. Of approximately 97,000 clones detected, roughly 89% appear once; the ten largest clones hold approximately 1.9%. Between the trimmed V and J ends, which lost 0 bases and 1 base, there was a span of 9 bases. The CDR3 is made up of 16 amino acids. CDR1 and CDR2 from the germline V gene are SGHVS and FQNEAQ.

The sequenced sample consisted of peripheral blood. This sequence originates from a woman aged 50 to 65 with COVID-19, enrolled during active disease. The gene calls are TRBV7-8 and TRBJ2-2; D gene ambiguous. The CDR3 protein is CASSLARPGNTGELFF. CDR3 bases: TGTGCCAGCAGCTTAGCCCGGCCGGGGAACACCGGGGAGCTGTTTTTT.